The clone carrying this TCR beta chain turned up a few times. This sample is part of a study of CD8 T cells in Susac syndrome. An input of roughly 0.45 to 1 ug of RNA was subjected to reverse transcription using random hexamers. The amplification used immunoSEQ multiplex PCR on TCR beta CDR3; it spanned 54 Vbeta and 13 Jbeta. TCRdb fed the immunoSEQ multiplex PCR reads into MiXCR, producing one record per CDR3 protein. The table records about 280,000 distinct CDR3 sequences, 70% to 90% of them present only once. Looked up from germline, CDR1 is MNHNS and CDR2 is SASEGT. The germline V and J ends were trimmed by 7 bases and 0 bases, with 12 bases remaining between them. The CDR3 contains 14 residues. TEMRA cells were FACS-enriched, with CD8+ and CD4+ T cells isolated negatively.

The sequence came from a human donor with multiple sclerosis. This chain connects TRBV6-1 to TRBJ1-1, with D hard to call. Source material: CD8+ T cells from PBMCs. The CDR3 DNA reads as TGTGCCAGCACGAAGCGGCAATTGAACACTGAAGCTTTCTTT. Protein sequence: CASTKRQLNTEAFF.